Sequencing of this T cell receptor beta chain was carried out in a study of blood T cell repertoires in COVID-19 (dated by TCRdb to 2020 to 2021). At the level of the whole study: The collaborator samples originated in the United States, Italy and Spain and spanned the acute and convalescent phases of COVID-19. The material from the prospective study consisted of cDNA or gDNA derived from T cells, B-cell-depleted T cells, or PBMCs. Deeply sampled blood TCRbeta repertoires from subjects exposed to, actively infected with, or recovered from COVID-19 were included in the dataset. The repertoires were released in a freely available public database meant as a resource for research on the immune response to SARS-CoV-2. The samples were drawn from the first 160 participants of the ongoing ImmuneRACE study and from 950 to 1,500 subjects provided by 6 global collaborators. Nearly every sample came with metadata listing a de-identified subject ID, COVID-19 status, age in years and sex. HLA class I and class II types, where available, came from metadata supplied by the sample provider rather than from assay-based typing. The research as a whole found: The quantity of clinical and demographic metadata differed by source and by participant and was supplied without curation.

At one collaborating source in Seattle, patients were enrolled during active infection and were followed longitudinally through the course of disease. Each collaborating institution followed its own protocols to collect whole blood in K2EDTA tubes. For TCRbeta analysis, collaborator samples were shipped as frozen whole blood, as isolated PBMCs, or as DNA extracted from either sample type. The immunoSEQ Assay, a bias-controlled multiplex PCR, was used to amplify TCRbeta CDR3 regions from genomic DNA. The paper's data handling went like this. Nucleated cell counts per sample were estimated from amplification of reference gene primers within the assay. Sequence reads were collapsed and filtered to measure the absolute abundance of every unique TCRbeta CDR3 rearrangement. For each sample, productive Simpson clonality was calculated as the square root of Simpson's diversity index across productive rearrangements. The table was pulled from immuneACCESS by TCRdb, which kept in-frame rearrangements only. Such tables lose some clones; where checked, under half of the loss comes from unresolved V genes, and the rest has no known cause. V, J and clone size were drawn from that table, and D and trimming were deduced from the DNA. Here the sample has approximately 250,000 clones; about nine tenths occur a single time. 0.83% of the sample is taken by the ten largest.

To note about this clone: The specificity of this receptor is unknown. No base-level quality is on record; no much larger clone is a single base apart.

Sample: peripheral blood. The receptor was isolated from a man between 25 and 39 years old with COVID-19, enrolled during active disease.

The CDR3 has the sequence CASSIFTAYSNQPQHF. The nucleotide sequence is given as TGTGCCAGTAGTATATTCACAGCATATAGCAATCAGCCCCAGCATTTT. The chain is made from TRBV19 and TRBJ1-5; the D gene assignment is ambiguous. Per the germline V gene (reference sequence), LNHDA is the CDR1 and SQIVND is the CDR2. Cut back by 2 bases and 0 bases, the V and J ends lie 11 bases apart. From the cysteine through the phenylalanine, the CDR3 covers 16 amino acids. The kept DNA is CDR3 alone, 48 bases in frame from the first base. The CDR3, completed at both ends by the reference TRBV19 and TRBJ1-5 genes, gives the full variable domain DGGITQSPKYLFRKEGQNVTLSCEQNLNHDAMYWYRQDPGQGLRLIYYSQIVNDFQKGDIAEGYSVSREKKESFPLTVTSAQKNPTAFYLCASSIFTAYSNQPQHFGDGTRLSIL.